One T cell receptor (beta chain) is described in this entry. Its antigen is not known. The TCR beta library used iRepertoire HTBI primers with Arm-PCR amplification of CDR3. TCRdb itself ran the multiplex PCR reads through MiXCR, one entry per CDR3 protein. This table has roughly 450,000 distinct CDR3 sequences, roughly a quarter appearing once. The time point: persistent/refractory GD, antithyroid drugs over 5 years with positive TRAb. PBMCs were the source of the RNA used for TCR sequencing. This sample was included in a study of regulatory T cells in long-lasting Graves disease. Points from the study as a whole: New patients shared approximately 930 public clonotypes, fewer than the approximately 3,000 shared by persistent patients. Accuracy may have been reduced by the small sample size.

The sequence derives from a female donor with Graves disease. The sample here was peripheral blood mononuclear cells (PBMCs), taken when the disease was refractory, from a patient treated with antithyroid drugs.

CDR3 region: CASSTHRDRGTDTQYF. CDR3 sequence (DNA): TGTGCCAGCAGCACACACCGGGACAGAGGCACAGATACGCAGTATTTT. The chain is built from TRBV12-3 or TRBV12-4 and TRBJ2-3, with TRBD1 identical over 7 bases. V dropped 6 bases and J dropped 1; count of bases not matched to a gene: 10. The CDR3 is made up of 16 amino acids.